This TCR beta chain was recovered during a study of cytomegalovirus exposure and HLA in healthy donors. General observations from the study: It was about 150 TCR beta chains that were listed as cytomegalovirus-associated.

Trimming left V 6 bases short and J 4 bases short, with 7 bases between. CDR3 length equals 12 residues. Germline CDR1 and CDR2: SGHTA and FQGNSA. PCR amplification relied on 60 Vbeta primers (plus 13 Jbeta primers). Some clones are missing from TCRdb's copy, which holds only in-frame ones; the method was immunoSEQ multiplex PCR. The data hold approximately 300,000 clones, with approximately 85% observed a single time. In the case of this clone: What it binds is unknown.

Input material: PBMCs. The clonotype was recovered from a woman in her forties in good health and CMV-seropositive. This chain connects TRBV7-2 to TRBJ2-1; no clear D gene. The CDR3 protein is CASSPRYNEQFF. CDR3 DNA sequence: TGTGCCAGCAGTCCGCGATACAATGAGCAGTTCTTC.